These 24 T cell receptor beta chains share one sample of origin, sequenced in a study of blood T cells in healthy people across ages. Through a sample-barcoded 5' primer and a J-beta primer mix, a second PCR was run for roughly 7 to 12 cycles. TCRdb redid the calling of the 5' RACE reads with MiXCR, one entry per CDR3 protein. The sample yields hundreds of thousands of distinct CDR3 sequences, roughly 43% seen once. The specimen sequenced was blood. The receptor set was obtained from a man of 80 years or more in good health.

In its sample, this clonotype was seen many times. For the CDR3, the DNA is TGCAGCGTTGAAGCGACAGGGCGGCCAGATACGCAGTATTTT. Amino acid sequence: CSVEATGRPDTQYF. This chain uses TRBV29-1 with TRBJ2-3; the match to TRBD1 covers 7 bases. The CDR3 runs 14 residues. Germline assignment: CDR1 SQVTM and CDR2 ANQGSEA. V lost 1 base to trimming and J lost 4 bases; unmatched junction nucleotides: 5.

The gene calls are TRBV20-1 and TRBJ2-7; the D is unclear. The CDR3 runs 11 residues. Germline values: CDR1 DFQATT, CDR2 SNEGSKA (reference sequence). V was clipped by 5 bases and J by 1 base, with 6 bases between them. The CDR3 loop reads CSAADSYEQYF. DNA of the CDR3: TGCAGTGCTGCGGATTCCTACGAGCAGTACTTC.

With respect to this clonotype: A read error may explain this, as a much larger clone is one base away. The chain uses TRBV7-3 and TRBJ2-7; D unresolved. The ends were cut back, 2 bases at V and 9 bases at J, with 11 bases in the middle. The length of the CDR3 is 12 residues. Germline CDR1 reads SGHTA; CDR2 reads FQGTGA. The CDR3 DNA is TGTGCCAGCAGCTTAGATGGAAGGAGGCAGTACTTC. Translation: CASSLDGRRQYF.

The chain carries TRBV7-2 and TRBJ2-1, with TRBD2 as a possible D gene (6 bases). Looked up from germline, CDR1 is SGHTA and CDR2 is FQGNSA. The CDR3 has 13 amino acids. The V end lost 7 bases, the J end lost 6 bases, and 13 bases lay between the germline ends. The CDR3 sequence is CASMGLRRNEQFF. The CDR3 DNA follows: TGTGCCAGCATGGGACTCCGGCGCAATGAGCAGTTCTTC.

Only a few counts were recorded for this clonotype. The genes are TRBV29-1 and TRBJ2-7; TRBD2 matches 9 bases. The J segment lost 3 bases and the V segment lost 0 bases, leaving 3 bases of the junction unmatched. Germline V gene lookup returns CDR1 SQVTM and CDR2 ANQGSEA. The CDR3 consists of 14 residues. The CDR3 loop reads CSVEDGGRGYEQYF. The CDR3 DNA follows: TGCAGCGTTGAAGATGGCGGGAGGGGCTACGAGCAGTACTTC.

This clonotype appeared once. Here the CDR3 DNA reads TGTGCCAGCAGCTTAGACAGGGGGCTAAGCAATCAGCCCCAGCATTTT. Protein sequence: CASSLDRGLSNQPQHF. The chain carries TRBV7-2 and TRBJ1-5; 9 bases match TRBD1. The length of the CDR3 is 16 residues. J lost 1 base, V lost 1 base, and 2 bases had no gene match. The germline CDR1 and CDR2 sequences are SGHTA and FQGNSA.

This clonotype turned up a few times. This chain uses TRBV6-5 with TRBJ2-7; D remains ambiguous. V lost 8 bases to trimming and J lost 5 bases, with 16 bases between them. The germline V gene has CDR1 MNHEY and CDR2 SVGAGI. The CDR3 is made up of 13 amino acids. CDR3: CASGRTSGHEQYF. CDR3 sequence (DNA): TGTGCCAGCGGCAGGACCTCTGGGCACGAGCAGTACTTC.

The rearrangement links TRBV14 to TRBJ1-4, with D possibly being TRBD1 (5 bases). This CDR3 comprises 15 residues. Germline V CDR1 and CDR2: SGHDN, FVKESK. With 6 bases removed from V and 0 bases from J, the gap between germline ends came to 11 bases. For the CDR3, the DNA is TGTGCCAGCAGTCTTACCAGGGCAACTAATGAAAAACTGTTTTTT. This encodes CASSLTRATNEKLFF.

CDR3 loop: CAISEGAGETQYF. Written as DNA, the CDR3 is TGTGCCATCTCGGAGGGGGCGGGGGAGACCCAGTACTTC. The J gene is TRBJ2-5, the V gene TRBV10-3, with a possible D match to TRBD1 (7 bases). Germline V gene data show CDR1 as ENHRY and CDR2 as SYGVKD. The CDR3 length is 13 residues. Trimming pared 8 bases from V and 5 bases from J, leaving 15 bases between.

The CDR3 loop is CATSDPLQGRETQYF. As DNA, the CDR3 is TGTGCCACCAGTGATCCACTACAGGGTAGAGAGACCCAGTACTTC. The chain couples TRBV24-1 to TRBJ2-5; possibly TRBD1 for D (6 bases). Germline V gene lookup returns CDR1 KGHDR and CDR2 SFDVKD. With 3 bases removed from V and 4 bases from J, the gap between germline ends came to 14 bases. The CDR3 is 15 residues long.

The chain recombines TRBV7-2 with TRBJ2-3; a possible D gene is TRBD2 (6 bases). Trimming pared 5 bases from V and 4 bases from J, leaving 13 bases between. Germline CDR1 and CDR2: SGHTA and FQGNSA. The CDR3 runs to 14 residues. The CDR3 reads CASSPTSGADTQYF. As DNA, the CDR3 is TGTGCCAGCAGCCCCACCTCGGGGGCAGATACGCAGTATTTT.

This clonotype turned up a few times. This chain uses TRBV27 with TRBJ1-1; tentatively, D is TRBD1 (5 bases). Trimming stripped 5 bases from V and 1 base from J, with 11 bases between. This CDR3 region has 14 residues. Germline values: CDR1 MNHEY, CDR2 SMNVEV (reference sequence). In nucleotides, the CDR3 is TGTGCCAGCAGTGTATTGGGACGGAACACTGAAGCTTTCTTT. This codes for CASSVLGRNTEAFF.

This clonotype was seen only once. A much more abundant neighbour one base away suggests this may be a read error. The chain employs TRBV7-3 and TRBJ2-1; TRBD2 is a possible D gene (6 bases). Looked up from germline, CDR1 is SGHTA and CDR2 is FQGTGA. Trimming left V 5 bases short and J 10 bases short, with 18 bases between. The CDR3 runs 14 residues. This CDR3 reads CASSATPGLTEQFF. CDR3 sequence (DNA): TGTGCCAGCAGCGCCACACCGGGACTTACCGAGCAGTTCTTC.

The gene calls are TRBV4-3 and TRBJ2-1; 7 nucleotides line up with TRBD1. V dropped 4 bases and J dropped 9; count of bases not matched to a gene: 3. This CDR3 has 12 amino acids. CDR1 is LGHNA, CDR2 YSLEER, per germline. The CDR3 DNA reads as TGCGCCAGCAGCCTTCGACAGGGTGAGCAGTTCTTC. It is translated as CASSLRQGEQFF.

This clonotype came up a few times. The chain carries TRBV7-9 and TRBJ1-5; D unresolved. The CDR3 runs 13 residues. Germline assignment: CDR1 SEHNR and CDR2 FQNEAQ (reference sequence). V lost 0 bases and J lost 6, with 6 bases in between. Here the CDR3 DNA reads TGTGCCAGCAGCTTAGCGCGCGGTCAGCCCCAGCATTTT. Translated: CASSLARGQPQHF. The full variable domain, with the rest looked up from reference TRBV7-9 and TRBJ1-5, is DTGVSQNPRHKITKRGQNVTFRCDPISEHNRLYWYRQTLGQGPEFLTYFQNEAQLEKSRLLSDRFSAERPKGSFSTLEIQRTEQGDSAMYLCASSLARGQPQHFGDGTRLSIL.

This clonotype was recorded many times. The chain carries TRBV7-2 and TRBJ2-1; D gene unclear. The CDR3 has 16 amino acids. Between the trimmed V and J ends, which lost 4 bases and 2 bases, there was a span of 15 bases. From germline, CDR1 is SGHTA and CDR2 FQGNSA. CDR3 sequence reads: CASSSLYRQAYNEQFF. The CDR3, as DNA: TGTGCCAGCAGCTCTTTATACCGCCAAGCCTACAATGAGCAGTTCTTC.

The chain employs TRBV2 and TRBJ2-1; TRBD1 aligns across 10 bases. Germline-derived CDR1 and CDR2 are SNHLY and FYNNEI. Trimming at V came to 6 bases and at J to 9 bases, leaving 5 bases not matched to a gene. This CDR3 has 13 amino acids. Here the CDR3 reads CASSGDRGGEQFF. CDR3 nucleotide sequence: TGTGCCAGCAGCGGGGACAGGGGCGGTGAGCAGTTCTTC.

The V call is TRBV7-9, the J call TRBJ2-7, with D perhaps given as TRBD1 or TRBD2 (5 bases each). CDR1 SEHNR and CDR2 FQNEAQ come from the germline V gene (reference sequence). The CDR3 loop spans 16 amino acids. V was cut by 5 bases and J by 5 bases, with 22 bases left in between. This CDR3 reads CASSLSLDRRGHEQYF. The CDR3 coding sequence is TGTGCCAGCAGCCTTTCTCTGGACCGAAGGGGACACGAGCAGTACTTC.

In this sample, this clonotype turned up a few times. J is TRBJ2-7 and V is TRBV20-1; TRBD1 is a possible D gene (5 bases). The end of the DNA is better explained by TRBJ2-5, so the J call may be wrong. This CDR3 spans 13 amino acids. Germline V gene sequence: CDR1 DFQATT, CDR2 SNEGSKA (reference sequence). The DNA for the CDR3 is TGCAGTGCTACCTCAGGGCTTGGGGAGACCCAGTACTTC. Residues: CSATSGLGETQYF.

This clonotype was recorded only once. CDR3 sequence (DNA): TGTGCCAGCTCACGTGAACAGGGTCGTGAAAAACTGTTTTTT. The encoded protein is CASSREQGREKLFF. V usage is TRBV18 and J usage is TRBJ1-4; D perhaps matches TRBD1 (6 bases). The CDR3 covers 14 residues. The ends were cut back, 4 bases at V and 7 bases at J, with 13 bases in the middle. Per germline, CDR1 KGHSH and CDR2 LQKENI.

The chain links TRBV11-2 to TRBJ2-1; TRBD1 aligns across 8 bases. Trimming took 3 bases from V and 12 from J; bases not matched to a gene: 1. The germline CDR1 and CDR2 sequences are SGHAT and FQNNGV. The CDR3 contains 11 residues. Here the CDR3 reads CASSFGTGQFF. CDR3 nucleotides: TGTGCCAGCAGCTTCGGGACAGGGCAGTTCTTC.

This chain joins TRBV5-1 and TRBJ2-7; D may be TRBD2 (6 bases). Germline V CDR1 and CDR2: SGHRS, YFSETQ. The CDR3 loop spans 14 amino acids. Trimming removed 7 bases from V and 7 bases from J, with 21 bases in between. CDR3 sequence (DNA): TGCGCCAGCGTCCGGGACTCCGTTCCCAATGAGCAGTACTTC. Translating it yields CASVRDSVPNEQYF.

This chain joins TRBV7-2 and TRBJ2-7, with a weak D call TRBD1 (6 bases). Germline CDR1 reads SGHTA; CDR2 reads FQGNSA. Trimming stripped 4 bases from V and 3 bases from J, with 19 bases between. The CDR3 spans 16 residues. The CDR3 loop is CASSSPGTNEGYEQYF. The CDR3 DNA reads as TGTGCCAGCAGCTCGCCAGGGACAAACGAGGGCTACGAGCAGTACTTC.

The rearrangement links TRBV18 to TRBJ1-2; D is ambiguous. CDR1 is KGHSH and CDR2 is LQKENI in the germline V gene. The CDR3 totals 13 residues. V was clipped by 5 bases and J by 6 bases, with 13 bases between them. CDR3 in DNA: TGTGCCAGCTCAGGCCAACGTCGACATGGCTACACCTTC. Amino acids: CASSGQRRHGYTF. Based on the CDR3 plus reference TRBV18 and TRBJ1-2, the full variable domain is NAGVMQNPRHLVRRRGQEARLRCSPMKGHSHVYWYRQLPEEGLKFMVYLQKENIIDESGMPKERFSAEFPKEGPSILRIQQVVRGDSAAYFCASSGQRRHGYTFGSGTRLTVV.